The TCR beta chain described here comes from a study of T-cell memory formation after mild COVID-19 (TCRdb year 2021). Turning to the overall study: Most TCR sequence clusters were specific to one of the two donors. Two young, previously healthy adult volunteers made up the cohort, one male and one female. In two donors, T-cell clones that expanded and contracted after mild COVID-19 were tracked by sequencing TCRalpha and TCRbeta repertoires over time. Points the paper makes about the study in general: The detection of some responding clones in pre-infection memory suggests that pre-existing cross-reactive memory T cells joined the SARS-CoV-2 response. Contracting CD4+ clones were located mainly in the CM and EM memory subsets, whereas CD8+ clones were found to be enriched in EMRA. Balanced CD4/CD8 phenotypes were observed for clones contracting from day 15 to 85, whereas a bias towards CD4+ was observed for a second wave of clones expanding from day 15 to 37. SARS-CoV-2 specificity of the second-wave clones peaking on day 37 was not confirmed. Only a couple of mild cases were covered in the study, and larger cohorts including severe cases with pre-infection samples were considered necessary.

Ficoll-Paque density gradient centrifugation was used to isolate PBMCs. CDR1 and CDR2 are read off the germline V gene (reference sequence) as DFQATT and SNEGSKA. The CDR3 runs 15 amino acids, cysteine and phenylalanine included. Solely the CDR3 DNA is kept, with 45 bases framed from the first base. V sheds 3 bases and J sheds 10 bases, leaving 19 bases between their ends. This sample was sequenced with an Illumina NovaSeq 6000. TCRalpha and TCRbeta cDNA libraries were constructed by 5'RACE with constant-segment primers, with sample barcodes and unique molecular identifiers being introduced. Trizol reagent was used to extract RNA from every sample. The libraries were amplified in two PCR steps, and the second step added a second sample barcode and Illumina TruSeq adapters. Sequencing of libraries was performed on an Illumina NovaSeq with 2 x 150 bp paired-end reads. Per the original workflow: Reads were demultiplexed and collapsed into UMI-guided consensus sequences with migec v1.2.7. With mixcr v2.1.11, UMI consensuses were aligned to TRA and TRB V and J templates and assembled into clonotypes. A clonotype was counted as expanded or contracted only if both edgeR and NoisET called the change significant, with noise models trained on biological replicates. For edgeR calls, the cutoffs were a false discovery rate-adjusted p below 0.01 and a log2 fold-change threshold of 1. As an exploratory analysis of dynamics, max-normalized trajectories of the 1000 most abundant clonotypes were examined with PCA combined with hierarchical clustering. The CD4 or CD8 phenotype of responding clones was assigned using the separately sequenced CD4+ and CD8+ repertoires. TCRdb reprocessing: public reads trimmed at Q25 with fastp, clones called with MiXCR, in-frame beta chains kept. Here each entry gathers all rows of one CDR3 protein and keeps the most common genes and DNA. The V and J calls come from TCRdb's annotation, not from the publication. The sample includes around 260,000 distinct CDR3 sequences, with 16% observed a single time. The ten largest clones take up approximately 23% of the sample.

In this sample, this clonotype turned up a few times. The clone's antigen remains unknown. One base away there is no much larger clone; base qualities are not given. The rearrangement joined TRBV20-1 to TRBJ1-6; TRBD1 is possibly the D segment (6 matching bases). This TCR was sampled from a man in his late teens or twenties who had mild COVID-19 (a few samples of this study predate the infection). The sample titles of this study are shuffled in the database, so cell type and time point are left out; the donor was told from shared clones. The sample consisted of PBMCs or a T cell subset sorted from them (not recorded which). The encoded CDR3 is CSASGTGGVQSPLHF. The nucleotide sequence reads as follows: TGCAGTGCTAGTGGTACGGGGGGCGTACAATCACCCCTCCACTTT.